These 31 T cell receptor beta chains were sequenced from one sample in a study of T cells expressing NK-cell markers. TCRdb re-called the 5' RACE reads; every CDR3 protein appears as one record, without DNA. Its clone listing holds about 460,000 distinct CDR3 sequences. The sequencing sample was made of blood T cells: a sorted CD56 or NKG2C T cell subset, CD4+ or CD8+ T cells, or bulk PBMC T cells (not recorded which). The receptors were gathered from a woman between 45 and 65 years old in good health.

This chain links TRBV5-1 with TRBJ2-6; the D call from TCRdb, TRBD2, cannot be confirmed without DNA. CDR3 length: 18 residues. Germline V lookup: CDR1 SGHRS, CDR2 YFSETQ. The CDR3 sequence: CASSLSASGRSGANVLTF.

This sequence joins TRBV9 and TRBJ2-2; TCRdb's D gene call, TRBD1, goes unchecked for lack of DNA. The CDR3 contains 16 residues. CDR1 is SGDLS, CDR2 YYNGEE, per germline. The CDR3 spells CASSGTGALYTGELFF.

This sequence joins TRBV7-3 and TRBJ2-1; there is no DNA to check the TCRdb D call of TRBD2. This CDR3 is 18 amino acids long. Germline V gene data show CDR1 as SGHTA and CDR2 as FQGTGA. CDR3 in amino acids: CASSLRGAGMSSYNEQFF. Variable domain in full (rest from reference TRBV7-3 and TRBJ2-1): GAGVSQTPSNKVTEKGKYVELRCDPISGHTALYWYRQSLGQGPEFLIYFQGTGAADDSGLPNDRFFAVRPEGSVSTLKIQRTERGDSAVYLCASSLRGAGMSSYNEQFFGPGTRLTVL.

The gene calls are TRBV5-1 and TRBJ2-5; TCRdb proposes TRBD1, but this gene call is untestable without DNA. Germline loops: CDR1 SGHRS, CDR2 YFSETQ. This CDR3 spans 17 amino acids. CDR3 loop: CASSLIPAGRGQETQYF.

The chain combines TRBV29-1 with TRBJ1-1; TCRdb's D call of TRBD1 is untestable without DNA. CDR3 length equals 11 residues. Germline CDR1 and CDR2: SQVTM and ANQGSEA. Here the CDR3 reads CSGSDRQRAFF. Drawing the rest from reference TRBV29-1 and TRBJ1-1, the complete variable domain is SAVISQKPSRDICQRGTSLTIQCQVDSQVTMMFWYRQQPGQSLTLIATANQGSEATYESGFVIDKFPISRPNLTFSTLTVSNMSPEDSSIYLCSGSDRQRAFFGQGTRLTVV.

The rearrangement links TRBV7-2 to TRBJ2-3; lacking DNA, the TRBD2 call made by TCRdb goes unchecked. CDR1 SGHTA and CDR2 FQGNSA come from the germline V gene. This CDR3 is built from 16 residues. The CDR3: CASSLAASGRVDTQYF.

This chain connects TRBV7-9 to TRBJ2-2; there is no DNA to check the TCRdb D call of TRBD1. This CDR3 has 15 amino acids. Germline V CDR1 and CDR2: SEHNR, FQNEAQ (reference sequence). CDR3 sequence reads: CASSSNGGAAGELFF.

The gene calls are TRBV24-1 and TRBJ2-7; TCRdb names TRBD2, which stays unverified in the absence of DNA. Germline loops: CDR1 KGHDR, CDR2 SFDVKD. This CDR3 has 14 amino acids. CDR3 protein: CATSDGGPAYEQYF.

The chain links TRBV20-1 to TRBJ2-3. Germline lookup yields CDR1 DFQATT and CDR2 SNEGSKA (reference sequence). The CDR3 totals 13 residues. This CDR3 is CSARGHYTDTQYF.

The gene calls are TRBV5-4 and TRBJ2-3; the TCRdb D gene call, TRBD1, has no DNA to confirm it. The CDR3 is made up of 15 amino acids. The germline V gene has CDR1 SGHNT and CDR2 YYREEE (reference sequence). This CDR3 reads CASSPRTDGADTQYF.

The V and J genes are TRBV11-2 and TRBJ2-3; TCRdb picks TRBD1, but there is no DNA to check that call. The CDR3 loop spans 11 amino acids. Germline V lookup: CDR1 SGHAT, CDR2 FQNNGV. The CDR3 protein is CATAQGDTQYF.

The CDR3: CASSPPQGRQETQYF. This rearrangement joins TRBV19 to TRBJ2-5; the D gene TCRdb calls, TRBD1, cannot be checked with no DNA. The germline V gene has CDR1 LNHDA and CDR2 SQIVND (reference sequence). The CDR3 has 15 residues. Together with reference TRBV19 and TRBJ2-5, the CDR3 gives the full variable domain: DGGITQSPKYLFRKEGQNVTLSCEQNLNHDAMYWYRQDPGQGLRLIYYSQIVNDFQKGDIAEGYSVSREKKESFPLTVTSAQKNPTAFYLCASSPPQGRQETQYFGPGTRLLVL.

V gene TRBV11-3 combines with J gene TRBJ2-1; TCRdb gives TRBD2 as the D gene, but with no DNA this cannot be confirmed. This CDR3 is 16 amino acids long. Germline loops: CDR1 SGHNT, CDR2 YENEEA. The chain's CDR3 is CASSILLAGEGDEQFF.

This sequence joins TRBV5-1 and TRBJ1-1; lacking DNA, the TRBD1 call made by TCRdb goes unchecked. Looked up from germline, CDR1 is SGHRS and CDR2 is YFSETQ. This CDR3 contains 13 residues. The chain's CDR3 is CASSTRQGAKAFF.

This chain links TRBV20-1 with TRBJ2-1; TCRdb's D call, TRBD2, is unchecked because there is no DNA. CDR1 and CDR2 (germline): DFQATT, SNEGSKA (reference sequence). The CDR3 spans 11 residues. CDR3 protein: CSANRGDEQFF.

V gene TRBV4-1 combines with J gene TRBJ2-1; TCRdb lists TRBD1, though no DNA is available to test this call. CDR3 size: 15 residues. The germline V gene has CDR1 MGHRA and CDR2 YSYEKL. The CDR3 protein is CASSQVRGGHNEQFF.

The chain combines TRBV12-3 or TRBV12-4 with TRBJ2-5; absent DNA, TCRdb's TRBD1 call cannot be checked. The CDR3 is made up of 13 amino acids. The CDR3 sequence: CASTGTVKETQYF.

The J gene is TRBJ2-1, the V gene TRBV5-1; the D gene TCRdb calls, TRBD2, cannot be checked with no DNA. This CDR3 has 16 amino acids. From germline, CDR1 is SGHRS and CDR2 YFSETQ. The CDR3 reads CASSPGLAGGSNEQFF.

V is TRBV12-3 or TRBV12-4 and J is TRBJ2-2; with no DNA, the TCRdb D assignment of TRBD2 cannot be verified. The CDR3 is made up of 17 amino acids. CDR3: CASSLGAGAGNTGELFF.

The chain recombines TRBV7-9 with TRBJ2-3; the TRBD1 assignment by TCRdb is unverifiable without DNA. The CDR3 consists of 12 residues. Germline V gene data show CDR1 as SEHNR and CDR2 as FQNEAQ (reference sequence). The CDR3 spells CASTLQMGTQYF.

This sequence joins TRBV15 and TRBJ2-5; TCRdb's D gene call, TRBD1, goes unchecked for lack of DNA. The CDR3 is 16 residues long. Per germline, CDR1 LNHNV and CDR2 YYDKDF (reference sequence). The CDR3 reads CATRTGGFVLQETQYF.

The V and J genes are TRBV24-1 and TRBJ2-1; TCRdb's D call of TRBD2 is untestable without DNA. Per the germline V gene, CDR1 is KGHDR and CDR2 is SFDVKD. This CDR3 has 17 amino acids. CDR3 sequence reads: CATSDSRGSGSYNEQFF.

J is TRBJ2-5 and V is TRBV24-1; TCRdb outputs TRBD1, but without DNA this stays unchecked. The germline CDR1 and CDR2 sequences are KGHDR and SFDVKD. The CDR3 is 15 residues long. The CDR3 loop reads CATSGLTGGVKTQYF.

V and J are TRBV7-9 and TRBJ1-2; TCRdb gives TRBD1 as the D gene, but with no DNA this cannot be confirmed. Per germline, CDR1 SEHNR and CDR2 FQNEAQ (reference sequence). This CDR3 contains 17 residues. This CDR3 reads CASRPPNRPEVNYGYTF.

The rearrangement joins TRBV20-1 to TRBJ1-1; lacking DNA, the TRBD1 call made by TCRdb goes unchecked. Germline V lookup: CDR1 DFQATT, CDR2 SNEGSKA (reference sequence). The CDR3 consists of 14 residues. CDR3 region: CSVWAAEMNTEAFF.

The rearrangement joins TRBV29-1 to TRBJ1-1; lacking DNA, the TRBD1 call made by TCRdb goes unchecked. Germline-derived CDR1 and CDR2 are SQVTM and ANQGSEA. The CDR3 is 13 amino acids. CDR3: CSAVGQLNTEAFF.

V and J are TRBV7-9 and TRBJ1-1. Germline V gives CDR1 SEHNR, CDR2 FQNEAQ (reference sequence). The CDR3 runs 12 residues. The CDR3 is CASSLLDRSAFF. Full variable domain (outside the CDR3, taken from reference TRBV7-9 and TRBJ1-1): DTGVSQNPRHKITKRGQNVTFRCDPISEHNRLYWYRQTLGQGPEFLTYFQNEAQLEKSRLLSDRFSAERPKGSFSTLEIQRTEQGDSAMYLCASSLLDRSAFFGQGTRLTVV.

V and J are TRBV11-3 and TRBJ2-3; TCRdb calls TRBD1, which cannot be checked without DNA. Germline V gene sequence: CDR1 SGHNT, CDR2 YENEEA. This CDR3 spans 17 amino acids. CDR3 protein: CASSLGSGRDPTDTQYF.

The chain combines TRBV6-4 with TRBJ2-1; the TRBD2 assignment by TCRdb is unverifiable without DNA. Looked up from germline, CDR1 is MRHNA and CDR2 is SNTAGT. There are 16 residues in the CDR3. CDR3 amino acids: CASSPSRTSGTNEQFF.

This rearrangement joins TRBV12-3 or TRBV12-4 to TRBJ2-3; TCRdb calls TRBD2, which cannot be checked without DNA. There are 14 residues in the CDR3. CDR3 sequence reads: CASSAQRESDTQYF.

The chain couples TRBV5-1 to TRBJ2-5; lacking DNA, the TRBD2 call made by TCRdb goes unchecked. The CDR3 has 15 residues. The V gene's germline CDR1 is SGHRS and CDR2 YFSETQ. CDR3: CASSLMGLAEETQYF. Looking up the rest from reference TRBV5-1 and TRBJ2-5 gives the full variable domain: KAGVTQTPRYLIKTRGQQVTLSCSPISGHRSVSWYQQTPGQGLQFLFEYFSETQRNKGNFPGRFSGRQFSNSRSEMNVSTLELGDSALYLCASSLMGLAEETQYFGPGTRLLVL.